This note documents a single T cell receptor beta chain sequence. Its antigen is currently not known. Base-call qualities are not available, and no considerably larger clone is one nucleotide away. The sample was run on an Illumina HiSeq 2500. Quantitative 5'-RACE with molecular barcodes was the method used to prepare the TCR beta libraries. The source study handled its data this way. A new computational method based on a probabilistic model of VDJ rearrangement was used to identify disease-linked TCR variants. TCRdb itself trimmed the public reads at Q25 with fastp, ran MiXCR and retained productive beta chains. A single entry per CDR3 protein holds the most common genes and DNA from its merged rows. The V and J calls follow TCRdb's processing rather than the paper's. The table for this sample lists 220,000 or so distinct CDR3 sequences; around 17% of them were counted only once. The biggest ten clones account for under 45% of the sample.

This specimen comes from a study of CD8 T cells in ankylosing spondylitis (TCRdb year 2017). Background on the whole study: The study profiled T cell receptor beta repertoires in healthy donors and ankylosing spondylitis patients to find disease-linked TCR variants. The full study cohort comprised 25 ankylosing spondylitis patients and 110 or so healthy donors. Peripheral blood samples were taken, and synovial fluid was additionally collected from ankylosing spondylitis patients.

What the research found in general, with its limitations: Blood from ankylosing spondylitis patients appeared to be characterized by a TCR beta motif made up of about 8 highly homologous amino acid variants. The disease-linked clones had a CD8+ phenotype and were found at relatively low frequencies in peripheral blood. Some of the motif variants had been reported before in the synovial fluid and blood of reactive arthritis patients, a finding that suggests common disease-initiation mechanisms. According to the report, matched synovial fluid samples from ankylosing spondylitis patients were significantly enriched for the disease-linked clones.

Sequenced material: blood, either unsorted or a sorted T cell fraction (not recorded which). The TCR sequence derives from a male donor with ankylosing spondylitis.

The CDR3 region: CASRGQGAYEQYF. The base sequence is TGTGCCAGCAGGGGACAGGGGGCATACGAGCAGTACTTC. The chain uses TRBV7-2 and TRBJ2-7, and 12 junction bases match TRBD1. Including the terminal cysteine and phenylalanine, the CDR3 comprises 13 residues. Only CDR3 DNA remains: 39 bases, in frame from the first base. V ends up 6 bases short and J 4 bases short, with an unmatched junction base count of 1. The CDR1 and CDR2 encoded by the germline V gene are SGHTA and FQGNSA.